Listed below are T cell receptor beta chains from one sample, sequenced in a study of blood T cell repertoires in COVID-19. Sequencing used immunoSEQ multiplex PCR; TCRdb keeps in-frame clones, though not all of them. The sample has 120,000 to 150,000 clones, over 80% seen once. The sequenced material came from peripheral blood. The receptors were sampled from a human donor in a cohort sampled during active COVID-19. The CDR3 runs from the conserved cysteine through the conserved F or W. The D gene is left open where the match is weak. Size tells how often a clone was seen (once, few, many) or the class of an expanded clone, and some rows leave it out.

TRBJ1-2 | - | - | TRBV5-6 | TGTGCCAGCAGACAGGATGTATCTAACTATGGCTACACCTTC | CASRQDVSNYGYTF
TRBJ1-1 | - | - | TRBV18 | TGTGCCAGCTCACCCATGGGGGGGAACACTGAAGCTTTCTTT | CASSPMGGNTEAFF
TRBJ2-1 | - | - | TRBV7-9 | TGTGCCAGCAGCCGGTCCCAGGGCTCGCGCTACAATGAGCAGTTCTTC | CASSRSQGSRYNEQFF
TRBJ2-7 | - | TRBD1 | TRBV19 | TGTGCCAGTAGACCCCAGGGGACAGGGGGGTACGAGCAGTACTTC | CASRPQGTGGYEQYF
TRBJ2-7 | - | TRBD2 | TRBV6-5 | TGTGCCAGCACCAATAGCGGGAGGGGGGCTTACGAGCAGTACTTC | CASTNSGRGAYEQYF
TRBJ2-7 | - | TRBD2 | TRBV28 | TGTGCCAGCAGACCGGGACTAGCGGGATCCGAGCAGTACTTC | CASRPGLAGSEQYF
TRBJ2-7 | - | TRBD2 | TRBV6-1 | TGTGCCAGCAGTGTCCATGGGGCTAGCGGCACCTACGAGCAGTACTTC | CASSVHGASGTYEQYF
TRBJ1-1 | few | TRBD1 | TRBV19 | TGTGCCAGTAGTATAGAGGACAGGGAGAACACTGAAGCTTTCTTT | CASSIEDRENTEAFF
TRBJ2-7 | - | - | TRBV5-1 | TGCGCCAGCAGCTTGAGGTCCTCCAGGGTAACAACCTACGAGCAGTACTTC | CASSLRSSRVTTYEQYF
TRBJ1-5 | - | TRBD1 | TRBV28 | TGTGCCAGCAGCTTGGGACAGGTGCCGAATCAGCCCCAGCATTTT | CASSLGQVPNQPQHF
TRBJ2-1 | - | TRBD2 | TRBV28 | TGTGCCAGCAGTCTCCGGCAGGGAGGGGATGAGCAGTTCTTC | CASSLRQGGDEQFF
TRBJ2-1 | - | - | TRBV5-1 | TGCGCCAGCCGATACTCGGCGGGGGCCCTATACAATGAGCAGTTCTTC | CASRYSAGALYNEQFF
TRBJ2-7 | - | TRBD2 | TRBV7-2 | TGTGCCAGCAGCTTAACTAGCGGGAGCTGGGCGCAGTACTTC | CASSLTSGSWAQYF
TRBJ2-2 | - | TRBD1 | TRBV11-2 | TGTGCCAGCAGAACCGGGACAGGGTATGGCGGGGAGCTGTTTTTT | CASRTGTGYGGELFF
TRBJ2-1 | - | TRBD2 | TRBV11-2 | TGTGCCAGCAGCCTTTCTAGCGGGACCTTTAATGAGCAGTTCTTC | CASSLSSGTFNEQFF
TRBJ1-3 | - | - | TRBV12-3/TRBV12-4 | TGTGCCAGCTCCCCAGGGTCTGGAAACACCATATATTTT | CASSPGSGNTIYF
TRBJ2-1 | - | - | TRBV18 | TGTGCCAGCTCACCAGGGCAGTATAATGAGCAGTTCTTC | CASSPGQYNEQFF
TRBJ1-2 | - | - | TRBV5-1 | TGCGCCAGCAGCCCAGGGGACTATGGCTACACCTTC | CASSPGDYGYTF
TRBJ2-7 | - | TRBD2 | TRBV18 | TGTGCCAGCTCACCACTCTCCGGGACTAGCGGGGGGAGGAGCTCCTACGAGCAGTACTTC | CASSPLSGTSGGRSSYEQYF
TRBJ1-5 | - | TRBD1 | TRBV19 | TGTGCCAGTAGTACGCAGGGGGCGGCTCAGCCCCAGCATTTT | CASSTQGAAQPQHF
TRBJ2-7 | - | TRBD1 | TRBV29-1 | TGCAGCGTCAGGGGGCAGGGAGGTGACGAGCAGTACTTC | CSVRGQGGDEQYF
TRBJ2-7 | - | TRBD2 | TRBV19 | TGTGCCAGTAGTATAGGCGGGAGGGACGACGAGCAGTACTTC | CASSIGGRDDEQYF
TRBJ1-2 | - | - | TRBV28 | TGTGCCAGCAGTTTGAACAGGGATGGCTACACCTTC | CASSLNRDGYTF
TRBJ2-7 | - | - | TRBV10-3 | TGTGCCATCAGTGAGTCGGAGTGGGAGCAGTACTTC | CAISESEWEQYF
TRBJ2-2 | - | - | TRBV6-5 | TGTGCCAGCAGCTGGACAGAGACCGGGGAGCTGTTTTTT | CASSWTETGELFF
TRBJ2-3 | - | TRBD2 | TRBV6-4 | TGTGCCAGCAGAGACTTAGGTAGCGGGAGGGTCCCAGATACGCAGTATTTT | CASRDLGSGRVPDTQYF
TRBJ2-5 | - | - | TRBV18 | TGTGCCAGCTCCCGAACTAGGGGGGAGACCCAGTACTTC | CASSRTRGETQYF
TRBJ1-6 | - | TRBD1 | TRBV9 | TGTGCCAGCAGCGAGAGGTCGACAGGGGGCCTCGATTCACCCCTCCACTTT | CASSERSTGGLDSPLHF
TRBJ1-6 | - | TRBD1 | TRBV6-1 | TGTGCCAGCAGTGACAGGGGGAAATCACCCCTCCACTTT | CASSDRGKSPLHF
TRBJ1-2 | - | TRBD1 | TRBV19 | TGTGCCAGTACCGAAATCCATCCCGGGACAGAGCTCTTC | CASTEIHPGTELF
TRBJ2-2 | - | - | TRBV7-2 | TGTGCCAGCAGCTTAAGGGGGAGGGAGGTAAACACCGGGGAGCTGTTTTTT | CASSLRGREVNTGELFF
TRBJ2-1 | - | - | TRBV11-3 | TGTGCCAGCAGCTTAGTTTCGGGTAGCGTAGACAATGAGCAGTTCTTC | CASSLVSGSVDNEQFF
TRBJ2-7 | - | - | TRBV6-5 | TGTGCCTCCTCAGGCCTCTACGAGCAGTACTTC | CASSGLYEQYF
TRBJ2-3 | - | - | TRBV28 | TGTGCCAGTTATTCCTGGGCAGGGAAAACAGATACGCAGTATTTT | CASYSWAGKTDTQYF
TRBJ2-1 | few | TRBD1 | TRBV5-6 | TGTGCCAGCAACCCGTCGGGGACAGGGTACAATGAGCAGTTCTTC | CASNPSGTGYNEQFF
TRBJ2-2 | - | TRBD2 | TRBV11-3 | TGTGCCAGCAGCCGGGAGGCGGGGGCGAACACCGGGGAGCTGTTTTTT | CASSREAGANTGELFF
TRBJ1-5 | - | - | TRBV5-6 | TGTGCCAGCAGCTTCCAGGGCAAAGGGGGCAATCAGCCCCAGCATTTT | CASSFQGKGGNQPQHF
TRBJ1-4 | - | TRBD1 | TRBV6-5 | TGTGCCAGCAGTAGGGGGCGACAGGATAATGAAAAACTGTTTTTT | CASSRGRQDNEKLFF
TRBJ2-5 | once | TRBD2 | TRBV25-1 | TGTGCCAGCAGTGAATTAGGGAATCTAGCGGGCAGGGAGACCCAGTACTTC | CASSELGNLAGRETQYF
TRBJ2-5 | - | - | TRBV14 | TGTGCCAGCAGCCCGGGACAAATAGAGACCCAGTACTTC | CASSPGQIETQYF
TRBJ1-1 | few | - | TRBV6-5 | TGTGCCAGCAGTTACTCTGGCAGGGCGAACACTGAAGCTTTCTTT | CASSYSGRANTEAFF
TRBJ2-7 | - | TRBD2 | TRBV5-1 | TGCGCCAGCAGCTTGGCCGGCCACGCGGGGGGAAGCTCCTACGAGCAGTACTTC | CASSLAGHAGGSSYEQYF
TRBJ2-7 | - | - | TRBV27 | TGTGCCAGCAGTCCCCCTGGCGGGAACTACTTAGCCTACGAGCAGTACTTC | CASSPPGGNYLAYEQYF
TRBJ2-7 | - | - | TRBV5-1 | TGCGCCAGCAGCTCTGGACATCCAAGGAACGAGCAGTACTTC | CASSSGHPRNEQYF
TRBJ2-1 | - | TRBD1 | TRBV19 | TGTGCCAGTAGTGGCCTGGGACAGGGTTACAATGAGCAGTTCTTC | CASSGLGQGYNEQFF
TRBJ2-4 | - | - | TRBV29-1 | TGCAGCGGGGGTTATTCGGAAAACATTCAGTACTTC | CSGGYSENIQYF
TRBJ1-1 | once | - | TRBV6-6 | TGTGCCAGCAGCGATCCTCCCCAGGCACCACCATCTGAAGCTTTCTTT | CASSDPPQAPPSEAFF
TRBJ2-2 | - | - | TRBV7-3 | TGTGCCAGCAGCCCTGAATCCAGGGGTGGCACCGGGGAGCTGTTTTTT | CASSPESRGGTGELFF
TRBJ1-5 | - | TRBD1 | TRBV7-6 | TGTGCCAGCAGCTCACTCACGGGGACAGGGGGCTCTCAGCCCCAGCATTTT | CASSSLTGTGGSQPQHF
TRBJ1-2 | - | - | TRBV7-2 | TGTGCCAGCAGCTTAGTGGAGCTCGGTAGCTATGGCTACACCTTC | CASSLVELGSYGYTF
TRBJ2-3 | - | TRBD1 | TRBV27 | TGTGCCTCCCACCGGCGGGACAGGGTGGCAGATACGCAGTATTTT | CASHRRDRVADTQYF
TRBJ1-2 | - | TRBD1 | TRBV7-9 | TGTGCCAGCAGCCCCGACAGGGTCCCCAATGACGGCTACACCTTC | CASSPDRVPNDGYTF
TRBJ2-1 | - | TRBD1 | TRBV28 | TGTGCCAGCACCACCCCTGGGGGACAGCCTCATGAGCAGTTCTTC | CASTTPGGQPHEQFF
TRBJ1-2 | - | - | TRBV9 | TGTGCCAGCAGCGTAGAACCTGGGGGGGTCTTAAATGGCTACACCTTC | CASSVEPGGVLNGYTF
TRBJ1-2 | few | TRBD1 | TRBV2 | TGTGCCAGCAGTGTACAGGGGTATGGCTACACCTTC | CASSVQGYGYTF
TRBJ1-6 | few | TRBD1 | TRBV6-6 | TGTGCCAGCAACTACGGACCCGGACAGGACCTGTCCTCCTATAATTCACCCCTCCACTTT | CASNYGPGQDLSSYNSPLHF